What follows are 23 T cell receptor beta chains derived from one specimen sequenced in a study of blood T cell repertoires in COVID-19. Some clones are missing from TCRdb's copy, which holds only in-frame ones; the method was immunoSEQ multiplex PCR. This table has around 170,000 clones, 83% appearing once. Sequenced sample: peripheral blood. The origin of the receptors is a woman aged 40 to 55 with acute or convalescent COVID-19.

The J gene is TRBJ2-7, the V gene TRBV28; TRBD2 agrees at 16 bases. The J segment lost 0 bases and the V segment lost 7 bases, leaving 9 bases of the junction unmatched. The CDR3 runs 18 residues. Germline V gene sequence: CDR1 MDHEN, CDR2 SYDVKM. CDR3 nucleotide sequence: TGTGCCAGCACCGCAGCGGGACTAGCGGGGGGGTACTCCTACGAGCAGTACTTC. Its protein product is CASTAAGLAGGYSYEQYF.

The J gene is TRBJ1-2, the V gene TRBV2, with D unclear. The CDR3 is 13 residues long. Germline V gene lookup returns CDR1 SNHLY and CDR2 FYNNEI. Trimming pared 4 bases from V and 2 bases from J, leaving 8 bases between. CDR3 nucleotides: TGTGCCAGCAGTGTGCAGGCGAACTATGGCTACACCTTC. Its protein product is CASSVQANYGYTF.

The chain combines TRBV30 with TRBJ1-6; D gene uncertain. V shed 4 bases and J shed 0 bases, with 7 bases lying between them. Germline assignment: CDR1 GTSNPN and CDR2 SVGIG (reference sequence). The CDR3 covers 14 residues. CDR3 loop: CAWKKSSYNSPLHF. CDR3 in DNA: TGTGCCTGGAAGAAGAGCTCCTATAATTCACCCCTCCACTTT.

The V gene is TRBV30, the J gene TRBJ1-6; D ambiguous. The CDR3 is made up of 12 amino acids. The V end lost 5 bases, the J end lost 10 bases, and 12 bases lay between the germline ends. Germline CDR1 is GTSNPN and CDR2 is SVGIG (reference sequence). CDR3 sequence reads: CAWGLDYSPLHF. DNA of the CDR3: TGTGCCTGGGGTTTGGACTACTCACCCCTCCACTTT.

The chain employs TRBV5-1 and TRBJ1-6, with TRBD1 matching 7 bases. Unmatched junction bases numbered 8, after V lost 0 bases and J lost 5 bases. Germline V gives CDR1 SGHRS, CDR2 YFSETQ. The CDR3 contains 17 residues. The chain's CDR3 is CASSLGWRGRDNSPLHF. CDR3 nucleotide sequence: TGCGCCAGCAGCTTGGGATGGAGGGGGCGAGATAATTCACCCCTCCACTTT.

This chain joins TRBV6-5 and TRBJ2-7; the D is unclear. Germline assignment: CDR1 MNHEY and CDR2 SVGAGI. This CDR3 is built from 13 residues. V dropped 7 bases and J dropped 4 bases, with 14 bases sitting between them. The CDR3 DNA is TGTGCCAGCACCCCTCAGGTTAGGTACGAGCAGTACTTC. Translation gives CASTPQVRYEQYF.

The chain carries TRBV5-1 and TRBJ1-2, with D maybe TRBD1 (5 bases). Germline values: CDR1 SGHRS, CDR2 YFSETQ. CDR3 length: 14 amino acids. The V gene lost 0 bases and the J gene lost 8 bases, with 14 bases spanning the gap. The CDR3 DNA reads TGCGCCAGCAGCTTGGTTCAGGGTGTTAAGGGCTACACCTTC. Its protein is CASSLVQGVKGYTF.

J is TRBJ1-6 and V is TRBV6-2 or TRBV6-3, with a weak D call TRBD1 (6 bases). Germline V gene sequence: CDR1 MNHEY, CDR2 SVGEGT. This CDR3 is 16 amino acids long. With 6 bases removed from V and 2 bases from J, the gap between germline ends came to 14 bases. CDR3 sequence reads: CASSSAGATYNSPLHF. CDR3 bases: TGTGCCAGCAGCTCCGCAGGGGCGACCTATAATTCACCCCTCCACTTT.

This chain joins TRBV6-5 and TRBJ2-7; 8 bases map to TRBD2. Germline V gene data show CDR1 as MNHEY and CDR2 as SVGAGI. The CDR3 has 15 amino acids. V lost 4 bases to trimming and J lost 3 bases; unmatched junction nucleotides: 8. The chain's CDR3 is CASSSGGLAVYEQYF. DNA of the CDR3: TGTGCCAGCAGTTCAGGCGGACTAGCAGTCTACGAGCAGTACTTC.

This clone has only one observation. The chain links TRBV2 to TRBJ2-7, with D possibly being TRBD1 (6 bases). The CDR3 runs 12 residues. In germline, CDR1 is SNHLY, CDR2 FYNNEI. Between the trimmed V and J ends, which lost 7 bases and 3 bases, there was a span of 10 bases. DNA for the CDR3: TGTGCCAGCACCAAGGACAGCTACGAGCAGTACTTC. Its protein product is CASTKDSYEQYF.

The J gene is TRBJ1-1, the V gene TRBV19, with D possibly being TRBD1 (5 bases). The V end was cut by 1 base, the J end by 7 bases, with 13 bases between. Germline CDR1 is LNHDA and CDR2 is SQIVND (reference sequence). This CDR3 is built from 14 residues. The CDR3 DNA sequence: TGTGCCAGTAGTATAGTTGGGACTGACCGTGAAGCTTTCTTT. It is translated as CASSIVGTDREAFF.

The chain has TRBV3-1 (or the pseudogene TRBV3-2) and TRBJ2-7; no definite D call. The CDR3 totals 14 residues. Germline V lookup: CDR1 LGHDT, CDR2 YNNKEL (reference sequence). The V end lost 1 base, the J end lost 3 bases, and 10 bases lay between the germline ends. The CDR3 here is CASSQVLGSYEQYF. The CDR3 DNA reads TGTGCCAGCAGCCAAGTTTTGGGCAGCTACGAGCAGTACTTC.

The chain uses TRBV6-2 or TRBV6-3 and TRBJ2-7; 7 nucleotides agree with TRBD1. J gave up 2 bases and V 4 bases, and 8 bases lay outside the gene matches. This CDR3 spans 15 amino acids. The germline CDR1 and CDR2 sequences are MNHEY and SVGEGT. The CDR3 nucleotides read TGTGCCAGCAGTTCTTCACAGGGGCTCGCCTACGAGCAGTACTTC. Its translation: CASSSSQGLAYEQYF.

The chain employs TRBV7-9 and TRBJ1-6, with D perhaps TRBD1 (6 bases). The V gene lost 7 bases and the J gene lost 9 bases, with 25 bases spanning the gap. This CDR3 is 17 amino acids long. Germline loops: CDR1 SEHNR, CDR2 FQNEAQ (reference sequence). CDR3 sequence reads: CASNTRNPGARGSPLHF. The CDR3 DNA reads TGTGCCAGCAACACCCGAAACCCCGGGGCCAGGGGTTCACCCCTCCACTTT.

The chain joins TRBV5-4 to TRBJ1-3, with D perhaps matching TRBD1 (6 bases). Trimming stripped 0 bases from V and 8 bases from J, with 12 bases between. This CDR3 has 14 residues. Germline loops: CDR1 SGHNT, CDR2 YYREEE (reference sequence). CDR3 sequence reads: CASSLAQGQDTIYF. The CDR3 nucleotides read TGTGCCAGCAGCTTGGCACAGGGTCAAGACACCATATATTTT.

Remarks on this clone: The germline gene is not matched at one end of the junction; a read error may be the cause. The rearrangement uses TRBV7-7 and TRBJ2-1, with 9 bases identical to TRBD2. The germline V gene has CDR1 SSHAT and CDR2 FNYEAQ (reference sequence). This CDR3 has 16 amino acids. CDR3 loop: CASSPRGGDRNNEQFF. The CDR3 DNA follows: TGTGCTAGCAGCCCGCGGGGGGGCGACCGAAACAATGAGCAGTTCTTC.

The CDR3 reads CASSYRDGTGVGEQYF. In DNA, the CDR3 is TGTGCCAGCAGTTACCGGGACGGGACAGGGGTGGGGGAGCAGTACTTC. The chain is built from TRBV6-6 and TRBJ2-7, with 10 bases fitting TRBD1. CDR3 length: 16 residues. The germline V gene has CDR1 MNHNY and CDR2 SVGAGI (reference sequence). The junction had 11 bases not matched to a gene; V was cut back by 2 bases and J by 7 bases.

V and J are TRBV3-1 (or the pseudogene TRBV3-2) and TRBJ2-7, with D unresolved. The germline V gene has CDR1 LGHDT and CDR2 YNNKEL (reference sequence). The CDR3 length is 14 residues. V lost 6 bases and J lost 6, with 18 bases in between. The CDR3 is CASRQTLVGSEQYF. The CDR3 DNA follows: TGTGCCAGCAGACAAACCCTAGTCGGCTCCGAGCAGTACTTC.

This sequence joins TRBV28 and TRBJ1-1, with D possibly matching TRBD1 (5 bases). The CDR3 is made up of 14 amino acids. The germline V gene encodes CDR1 MDHEN and CDR2 SYDVKM. Trimming took off 5 bases at V and 8 bases at J, with 18 bases between the two ends. The chain's CDR3 is CASSRGGKLSEAFF. The CDR3 region has the DNA TGTGCCAGCAGTCGGGGGGGGAAATTATCAGAAGCTTTCTTT. Complete variable domain (other parts from reference TRBV28 and TRBJ1-1): DVKVTQSSRYLVKRTGEKVFLECVQDMDHENMFWYRQDPGLGLRLIYFSYDVKMKEKGDIPEGYSVSREKKERFSLILESASTNQTSMYLCASSRGGKLSEAFFGQGTRLTVV.

The chain uses TRBV29-1 and TRBJ1-1, with TRBD1 as a possible D gene (6 bases). Deletions cut 7 bases from V and 0 bases from J, with 15 bases between. Per the germline V gene, CDR1 is SQVTM and CDR2 is ANQGSEA. The length of the CDR3 is 14 residues. The CDR3 DNA reads TGCAGCGGGGGGGGGCAGCTGATGAACACTGAAGCTTTCTTT. Protein sequence: CSGGGQLMNTEAFF. Looking up the rest from reference TRBV29-1 and TRBJ1-1 gives the full variable domain: SAVISQKPSRDICQRGTSLTIQCQVDSQVTMMFWYRQQPGQSLTLIATANQGSEATYESGFVIDKFPISRPNLTFSTLTVSNMSPEDSSIYLCSGGGQLMNTEAFFGQGTRLTVV.

J is TRBJ2-7 and V is TRBV6-1; a possible D gene is TRBD1 (5 bases). The germline CDR1 and CDR2 sequences are MNHNS and SASEGT. V lost 2 bases to trimming and J lost 2 bases, with 7 bases between them. CDR3 length equals 13 residues. CDR3 protein: CASSETGPYEQYF. The CDR3, as DNA: TGTGCCAGCAGTGAAACAGGACCCTACGAGCAGTACTTC.

This chain uses TRBV6-5 with TRBJ1-1, with D tentatively TRBD1 (6 bases). Germline V lookup: CDR1 MNHEY, CDR2 SVGAGI. The V end was cut by 4 bases, the J end by 11 bases, with 14 bases between. This CDR3 comprises 12 residues. In DNA, the CDR3 is TGTGCCAGCAGTTGGGGAGGGGGGTCCGCTTTCTTT. Amino acids: CASSWGGGSAFF.

This sequence joins TRBV5-1 and TRBJ1-6; 7 bases fit TRBD1. Looked up from germline, CDR1 is SGHRS and CDR2 is YFSETQ. With 6 bases clipped from V and 8 bases from J, the junction kept 8 bases outside the gene matches. The CDR3 extends over 14 amino acids. Here the CDR3 DNA reads TGCGCCAGCACCTGGACTGACAGGGATTCACCCCTCCACTTT. Encoded protein: CASTWTDRDSPLHF.